The T cell receptor beta chain described here comes from a study of blood T cell repertoires in COVID-19. About the study: Whether acute or convalescent, the COVID-19 samples came from the United States, Italy and Spain. The cDNA or gDNA used as material had been derived from T cells, B-cell-depleted T cells, or PBMCs.

As originally analysed: Using reference gene primer amplification, nucleated cell counts were estimated. Clones were read by immunoSEQ multiplex PCR, and TCRdb kept only the in-frame ones, dropping some. The D gene and trimming were derived from the DNA, and the V and J assignments and clone size from that table. The table has about 100,000 clones, approximately 90% seen once. The sequenced sample consisted of peripheral blood. This clonotype was sampled from a man aged 50 or older with acute or convalescent COVID-19.

The CDR3 is CASSWPEGQTYEQYF. The CDR3 DNA follows: TGTGCCAGCAGCTGGCCAGAGGGACAGACCTACGAGCAGTACTTC. V gene TRBV7-9 combines with J gene TRBJ2-7; 7 bases line up with TRBD1. The CDR3 extends over 15 amino acids. Germline loops: CDR1 SEHNR, CDR2 FQNEAQ (reference sequence). V dropped 4 bases and J dropped 2; count of bases not matched to a gene: 8.